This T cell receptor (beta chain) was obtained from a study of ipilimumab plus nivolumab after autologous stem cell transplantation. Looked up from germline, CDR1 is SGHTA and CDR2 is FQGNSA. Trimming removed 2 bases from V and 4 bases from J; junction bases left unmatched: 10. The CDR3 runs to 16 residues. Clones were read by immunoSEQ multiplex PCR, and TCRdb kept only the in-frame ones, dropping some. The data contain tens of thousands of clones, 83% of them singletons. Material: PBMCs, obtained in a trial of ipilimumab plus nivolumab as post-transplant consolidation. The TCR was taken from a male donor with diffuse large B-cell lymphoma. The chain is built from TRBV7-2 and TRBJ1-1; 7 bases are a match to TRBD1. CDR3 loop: CASSLKQGGGGTEAFF. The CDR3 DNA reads TGTGCCAGCAGCTTAAAGCAAGGGGGCGGGGGCACTGAAGCTTTCTTT.